Reported below is one TCR beta chain. The antigen is undetermined. This CDR3 spans 12 amino acids. Trimming removed 4 bases at V and 8 bases at J, with 14 bases between. Germline-derived CDR1 and CDR2 are SQVTM and ANQGSEA. The data were obtained in a study of T cells in Graves' hyperthyroidism and ophthalmopathy. Study-level background: Staff took peripheral blood when the initial diagnosis was made, before any treatment began. Study observations and caveats: A 13 V-J model separated ophthalmopathy from stable hyperthyroidism.

What was amplified from RNA transcripts were TCR beta CDR3 regions. Initially, a first-round RT-PCR of the TCR CDR3 employed the HTBI primer set. Using its own MiXCR run on the multiplex PCR reads, TCRdb lists one record per CDR3 protein. Altogether some 350,000 distinct CDR3 sequences are present, around 14% being singletons, with the ten largest covering about 27%. This blood was taken when hyperthyroidism was first diagnosed, before any ophthalmopathy symptoms existed. The chain has TRBV29-1 and TRBJ1-1; D unresolved. The sample taken for sequencing was blood. The origin of this receptor is a woman under 30 with Graves' hyperthyroidism that later progressed to Graves' ophthalmopathy. The CDR3 DNA is TGCAGCGTTGGGGCAGGCGTAGGGGAAGCTTTCTTT. This sequence encodes CSVGAGVGEAFF.